This TCR beta chain emerged from a study of T-cell reconstitution after alpha-beta-depleted transplantation in children. Comments on this clonotype: Its antigen is not known.

Findings and limits, study-wide: Newly generated T cells supplied most T-cell counts and diversity one year post-transplant. About two months after transplant, alpha-beta T cells reportedly came from several hundred expanded graft clones. Some patients' high day-60 TCRbeta diversity was traced to surviving recipient T cells and thymic progenitors.

Germline V lookup: CDR1 SGHAT, CDR2 FQNNGV. V was trimmed by 2 bases and J by 3 bases, leaving 8 bases between them. The CDR3 sequence is 13 residues long. The authors prepared the TCRbeta library with unique molecular identifiers. TCRdb processed the PCR reads anew with MiXCR; each CDR3 protein has one entry. The table has around 270,000 distinct CDR3 sequences, over 7% seen once. The rearrangement joins TRBV11-2 to TRBJ2-7; D gene unclear. The receptor was derived from a female patient younger than 10 who had a stem cell transplant for Fanconi anemia, so the T cells may come from the graft donor. The starting material was peripheral blood, obtained 360 days after TCRalphabeta/CD19-depleted stem cell transplant. CDR3 residues: CASSLLVGYEQYF. The CDR3 nucleotides read TGTGCCAGCAGCTTACTAGTCGGCTACGAGCAGTACTTC.